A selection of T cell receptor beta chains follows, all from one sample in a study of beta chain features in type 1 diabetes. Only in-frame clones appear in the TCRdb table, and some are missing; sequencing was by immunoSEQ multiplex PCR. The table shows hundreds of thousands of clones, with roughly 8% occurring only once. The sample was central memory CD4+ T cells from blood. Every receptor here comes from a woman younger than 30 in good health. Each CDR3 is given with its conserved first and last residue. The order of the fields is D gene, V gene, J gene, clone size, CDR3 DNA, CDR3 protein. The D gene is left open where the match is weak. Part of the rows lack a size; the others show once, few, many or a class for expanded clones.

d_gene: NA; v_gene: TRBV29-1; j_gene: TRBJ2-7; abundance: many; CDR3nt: TGCAGCGCGGGGAACTACGAGCAGTACTTC; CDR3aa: CSAGNYEQYF
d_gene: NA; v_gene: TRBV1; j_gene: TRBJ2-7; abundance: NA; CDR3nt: TGCACCAGCAGCCAAGATCTTCGGGGCCAGCAGTACTTC; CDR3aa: CTSSQDLRGQQYF
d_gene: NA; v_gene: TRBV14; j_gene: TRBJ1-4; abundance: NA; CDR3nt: TGTGCCAGCAGCCAAGACAGGGCTGCGGGCGAAAAACTGTTTTTT; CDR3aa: CASSQDRAAGEKLFF
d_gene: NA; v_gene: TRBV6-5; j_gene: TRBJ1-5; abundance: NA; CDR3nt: TGTGCCAGCAGTTACCTAGTAAATCAGCCCCAGCATTTT; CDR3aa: CASSYLVNQPQHF
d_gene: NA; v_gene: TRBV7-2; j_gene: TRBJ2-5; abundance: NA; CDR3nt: TGTGCCAGCAGCGTAACGGGGGTTAAAGAGACCCAGTACTTC; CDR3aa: CASSVTGVKETQYF
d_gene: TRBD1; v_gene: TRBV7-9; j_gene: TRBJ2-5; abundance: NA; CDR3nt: TGTGCCAGCAGACGGACAGGGGGCCGGCGGGAGACCCAGTACTTC; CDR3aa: CASRRTGGRRETQYF
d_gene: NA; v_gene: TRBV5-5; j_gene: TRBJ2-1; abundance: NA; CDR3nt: TGTGCCAGCAGCTTATTCTTGAACAATGAGCAGTTCTTC; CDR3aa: CASSLFLNNEQFF
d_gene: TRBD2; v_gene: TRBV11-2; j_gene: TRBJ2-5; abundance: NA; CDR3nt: TGTGCCAGCAGCTCTTGGATGGGACTAGCGGGTATACAAGAGACCCAGTACTTC; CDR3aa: CASSSWMGLAGIQETQYF
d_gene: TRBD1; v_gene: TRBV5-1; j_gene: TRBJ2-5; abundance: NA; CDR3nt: TGCGCCAGCAGCTTGTCGGGACAGGGGCAAGAGACCCAGTACTTC; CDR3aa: CASSLSGQGQETQYF
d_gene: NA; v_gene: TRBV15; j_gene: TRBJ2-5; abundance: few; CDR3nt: TGTGCCACCAGCAGAGATATGACAGAGACCCAGTACTTC; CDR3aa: CATSRDMTETQYF